The clone carrying this TCR beta chain was counted at least ten times. The table came from immunoSEQ multiplex PCR; TCRdb's copy has only in-frame clones and leaves some out. In the table there are about 100,000 clones, 85% to 90% of which are singletons. The CDR3 covers 17 residues. CDR1 MNHEY and CDR2 SVGEGT come from the germline V gene. Trimming at V came to 0 bases and at J to 3 bases, leaving 9 bases not matched to a gene. This sample was taken from a study of blood T cell repertoires in COVID-19. The sequence was obtained from a human donor in a cohort sampled during active COVID-19. This chain joins TRBV6-2 or TRBV6-3 and TRBJ2-5, with TRBD2 matching over 8 bases. The specimen was peripheral blood. CDR3 DNA: TGTGCCAGCAGTTACTCGACGGCCAGCGGGGGAAAAGAGACCCAGTACTTC. It codes for CASSYSTASGGKETQYF.